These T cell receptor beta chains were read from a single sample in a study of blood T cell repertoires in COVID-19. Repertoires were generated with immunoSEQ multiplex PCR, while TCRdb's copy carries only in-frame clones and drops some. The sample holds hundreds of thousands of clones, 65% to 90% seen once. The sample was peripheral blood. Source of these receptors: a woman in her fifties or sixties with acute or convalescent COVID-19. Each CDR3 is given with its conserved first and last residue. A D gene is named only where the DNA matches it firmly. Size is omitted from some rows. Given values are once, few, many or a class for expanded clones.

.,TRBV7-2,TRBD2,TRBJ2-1,TGTGCCAGCAGCTTGGGGCCCCGCGGGGGGGCGGGAAATGAGCAGTTCTTC,CASSLGPRGGAGNEQFF
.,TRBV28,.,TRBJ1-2,TGTGCCAGCAGTCCAGGGACTCGGGTGGGCTACACCTTC,CASSPGTRVGYTF
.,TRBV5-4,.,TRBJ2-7,TGTGCCAGCAGCGGCTCCACCTACGAGCAGTACTTC,CASSGSTYEQYF
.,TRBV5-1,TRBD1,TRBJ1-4,TGCGCCAGCAGCCAAGGGACAGGGCAAGAAAAACTGTTTTTT,CASSQGTGQEKLFF
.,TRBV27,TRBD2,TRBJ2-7,TGTGCCAGCAGTTTACTAGCGGGGTACGAGCAGTACTTC,CASSLLAGYEQYF
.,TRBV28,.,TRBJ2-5,TGTGCCAGCACCCAAGCAGGGGAGACCCAGTACTTC,CASTQAGETQYF
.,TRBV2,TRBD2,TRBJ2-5,TGTGCCAGCAAGGGGACTAGCGGGGGGGCTTGGGAGACCCAGTACTTC,CASKGTSGGAWETQYF
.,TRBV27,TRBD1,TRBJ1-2,TGTGCCAGCAGTGGACCCGGACAGGTGCACACCTTC,CASSGPGQVHTF
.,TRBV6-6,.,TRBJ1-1,TGTGCCAGCAGGCGAACGGGCACTGAAGCTTTCTTT,CASRRTGTEAFF
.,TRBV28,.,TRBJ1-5,TGTGCCAGCAGTTCTGGTCAGTGGCCCCAGCATTTT,CASSSGQWPQHF
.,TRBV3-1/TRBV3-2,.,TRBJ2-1,TGTGCCAGCAGCCAAGTTAGCGGATCCTACAATGAGCAGTTCTTC,CASSQVSGSYNEQFF
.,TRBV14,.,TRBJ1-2,TGTGCCAGCAGCCCTACTCCGGGGAATGGCTACACCTTC,CASSPTPGNGYTF
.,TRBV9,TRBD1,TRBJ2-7,TGTGCCAGCAGTGAGACCGGGACAGGGTCCTACGAGCAGTACTTC,CASSETGTGSYEQYF
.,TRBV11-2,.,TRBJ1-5,TGTGCCAGCAGCTTAGAAACGGAGGGCCGACAGCATTTT,CASSLETEGRQHF
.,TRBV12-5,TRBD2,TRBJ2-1,TGTGCTAGTGGTTTGTTTTTGGGACTAGCGGGAGGGCTAAGTAAAAATGAGCAGTTCTTC,CASGLFLGLAGGLSKNEQFF
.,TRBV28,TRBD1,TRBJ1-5,TGTGCCAGCGTAGGGGTGGACAGGGGCAATCAGCCCCAGCATTTT,CASVGVDRGNQPQHF
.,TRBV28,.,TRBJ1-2,TGTGCCAGCAGGGCAGGGCGGGAGAACTATGGCTACACCTTC,CASRAGRENYGYTF
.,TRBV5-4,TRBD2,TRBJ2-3,TGTGCCAGCAGCCCAACCGGGACTAGTCCCACAGATACGCAGTATTTT,CASSPTGTSPTDTQYF
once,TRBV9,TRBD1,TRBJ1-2,TGTGCCAGCAGCCTTGACAGGGGTTCCGGCTACACCTTC,CASSLDRGSGYTF
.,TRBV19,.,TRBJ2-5,TGTGCCACCAACCCGGGAACAAAAGAGACCCAGTACTTC,CATNPGTKETQYF
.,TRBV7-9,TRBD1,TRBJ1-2,TGTGCCAGCAGCTTATCCGGGACAGACTATGGCTACACCTTC,CASSLSGTDYGYTF
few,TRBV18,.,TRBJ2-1,TGTGCCAGCTCACCAGCAGGGAAACGGGACAATGAGCAGTTCTTC,CASSPAGKRDNEQFF
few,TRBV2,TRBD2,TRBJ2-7,TGTGCCAGCAGTTGGGGGGGCCTAGCGGGATCCTACGAGCAGTACTTC,CASSWGGLAGSYEQYF
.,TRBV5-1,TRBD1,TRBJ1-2,TGCGCCAGCAGCTTGGGGACAGGGGGAGGCTACACCTTC,CASSLGTGGGYTF
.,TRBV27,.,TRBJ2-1,TGTGCCAGCAACTCCGGGGGGCTAGCGGTGTCCTACAATGAGCAGTTCTTC,CASNSGGLAVSYNEQFF
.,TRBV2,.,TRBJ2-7,TGTGCCAGCGGTTCGGGAACCCGCGGCGAGCAGTACTTC,CASGSGTRGEQYF
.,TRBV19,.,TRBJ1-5,TGTGCCAGTAGAATGTTCAGAGGGCCCCAGCATTTT,CASRMFRGPQHF
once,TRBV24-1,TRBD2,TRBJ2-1,TGTGCCACCAGTGACCGCGGGAGGGGGGATGAGCAGTTCTTC,CATSDRGRGDEQFF
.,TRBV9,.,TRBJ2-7,TGTGCCAGCAGCCCTAGTTTCGCGGGCTCCTACGAGCAGTACTTC,CASSPSFAGSYEQYF
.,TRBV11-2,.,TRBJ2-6,TGTGCCAGCAGCATCGGGATCTCTGGGGCCAACGTCCTGACTTTC,CASSIGISGANVLTF